This TCR beta chain is from a study of CD8+ T cells in alopecia areata. This clone was observed a few times. As to treatment: oral pan-JAK inhibitor, 5-10 mg twice daily. The authors sorted CD4+ and CD8+ T cells from PBMCs. CDR1 and CDR2 from the germline V gene are SEHNR and FQNEAQ (reference sequence). The V and J ends lost 3 bases and 1 base, in that order; junction bases with no gene match: 2. This CDR3 contains 14 residues. Extracted RNA was reverse transcribed into cDNA, the sequencing template. Assay: immunoSEQ multiplex PCR; the TCRdb copy retains only in-frame clones and omits some. Of more than 95,000 clones listed, around 58% are singletons.

V gene TRBV7-9 combines with J gene TRBJ2-5; 7 positions agree with TRBD1. Specimen: CD8+ T cells sorted from blood, collected at week 4, from a patient treated with tofacitinib. This sequence was found in a human donor with alopecia areata. CDR3 coding DNA: TGTGCCAGCAGCTTGACAGGGCTCCAAGAGACCCAGTACTTC. This translates into CASSLTGLQETQYF.